Each of the 15 T cell receptor beta chains below was sequenced from the same sample in a study of PD-1 blockade in mismatch repair-deficient tumors. Using immunoSEQ multiplex PCR, the repertoire was profiled, and TCRdb retains in-frame clones only, with some absent. Here the sample spans some 70,000 clones, almost 80% being singletons. The sample consisted of peripheral blood, taken 2 weeks after starting pembrolizumab. All receptors come from an adult with mismatch repair-deficient cancer.

The genes are TRBV5-4 and TRBJ2-3, with 7 bases matching TRBD1. V was clipped by 2 bases and J by 0 bases; unmatched bases: 6. Germline assignment: CDR1 SGHNT and CDR2 YYREEE (reference sequence). This CDR3 spans 16 amino acids. DNA of the CDR3: TGTGCCAGCAGCTTAGGGACAGCGGTAAGCACAGATACGCAGTATTTT. It yields the protein CASSLGTAVSTDTQYF.

The V call is TRBV19, the J call TRBJ2-2; TRBD1 matches 9 bases. From germline, CDR1 is LNHDA and CDR2 SQIVND (reference sequence). This CDR3 region has 18 residues. The V and J ends lost 3 bases and 3 bases, in that order; junction bases with no gene match: 11. The CDR3, as DNA: TGTGCCAGTAGTATCTCACAAACAGGGGGCGCATACACCGGGGAGCTGTTTTTT. Amino acid sequence: CASSISQTGGAYTGELFF. Using reference TRBV19 and TRBJ2-2 for the parts outside the CDR3, the full variable domain is DGGITQSPKYLFRKEGQNVTLSCEQNLNHDAMYWYRQDPGQGLRLIYYSQIVNDFQKGDIAEGYSVSREKKESFPLTVTSAQKNPTAFYLCASSISQTGGAYTGELFFGEGSRLTVL.

This sequence joins TRBV11-2 and TRBJ2-7, with 10 bases aligning to TRBD1. From germline, CDR1 is SGHAT and CDR2 FQNNGV. The CDR3 is 15 amino acids. The V segment lost 5 bases and the J segment 2 bases; nucleotides outside the gene matches: 6. For the CDR3, the DNA is TGTGCCAGCAGCCCACGGACAGGGGGGCCCTACGAGCAGTACTTC. Translated, it gives CASSPRTGGPYEQYF.

The chain is built from TRBV12-5 and TRBJ2-3, with D unclear. V was pared by 0 bases and J by 1 base, with 8 bases between. The CDR3 spans 15 residues. The germline V gene has CDR1 LGHNT and CDR2 FRNRAP. The CDR3: CASGLVTGGTDTQYF. CDR3 DNA: TGTGCTAGTGGTTTGGTAACCGGAGGCACAGATACGCAGTATTTT.

The CDR3 here is CASSSYTDTQYF. The CDR3 nucleotides are TGTGCCAGCAGTTCATACACAGATACGCAGTATTTT. This chain links TRBV11-3 with TRBJ2-3, with no clear D. Deletions cut 6 bases from V and 2 bases from J, with 6 bases between. CDR1 and CDR2 from the germline V gene are SGHNT and YENEEA. The CDR3 is 12 residues long.

The gene calls are TRBV18 and TRBJ2-2; 10 bases line up with TRBD1. CDR1 is KGHSH, CDR2 LQKENI, per germline. The ends lost 0 bases at V and 7 bases at J; junction bases unmatched: 5. The CDR3 has 16 amino acids. CDR3 amino acids: CASSPPGTGAIGELFF. The CDR3 coding sequence is TGTGCCAGCTCACCACCCGGGACAGGGGCTATCGGGGAGCTGTTTTTT. Supplemented by reference TRBV18 and TRBJ2-2, the full variable domain reads NAGVMQNPRHLVRRRGQEARLRCSPMKGHSHVYWYRQLPEEGLKFMVYLQKENIIDESGMPKERFSAEFPKEGPSILRIQQVVRGDSAAYFCASSPPGTGAIGELFFGEGSRLTVL.

This clone appeared a few times. The chain joins TRBV7-9 to TRBJ2-3; no definite D call. Germline loops: CDR1 SEHNR, CDR2 FQNEAQ (reference sequence). The CDR3 is 13 amino acids. Trimming took off 5 bases at V and 11 bases at J, with 17 bases between the two ends. CDR3 residues: CASSISLGVGQYF. CDR3 DNA: TGTGCCAGCAGCATCTCCTTAGGAGTCGGGCAGTATTTT.

The chain combines TRBV7-6 with TRBJ2-2, with D perhaps TRBD1 (6 bases). V was pared by 5 bases and J by 3 bases, with 13 bases between. CDR3 size: 15 residues. CDR1 SGHVS and CDR2 FNYEAQ come from the germline V gene. Here the CDR3 reads CASSPGAYHTGELFF. CDR3 sequence (DNA): TGTGCCAGCAGCCCAGGGGCCTACCACACCGGGGAGCTGTTTTTT.

The chain employs TRBV6-6 and TRBJ2-5, with TRBD1 matching over 7 bases. Germline lookup yields CDR1 MNHNY and CDR2 SVGAGI (reference sequence). V lost 6 bases, J lost 5 bases, and 6 bases stayed unmatched. The CDR3 is 13 residues long. DNA of the CDR3: TGTGCCAGCAGCGACGACAGGGCGGAGACCCAGTACTTC. It translates to CASSDDRAETQYF.

The rearrangement joins TRBV11-3 to TRBJ1-2; D is uncertain. In germline, CDR1 is SGHNT, CDR2 YENEEA. CDR3 length equals 14 residues. V lost 0 bases and J lost 2, with 7 bases in between. CDR3 loop: CASSLESGNYGYTF. CDR3 bases: TGTGCCAGCAGCTTAGAGTCCGGGAACTATGGCTACACCTTC.

The V and J genes are TRBV7-2 and TRBJ1-2; no reliable D call. The germline V and J ends were trimmed by 4 bases and 2 bases, with 5 bases remaining between them. CDR3 length equals 12 residues. Germline values: CDR1 SGHTA, CDR2 FQGNSA. CDR3 sequence: CASSSPNYGYTF. The CDR3 DNA reads as TGTGCCAGCAGCTCCCCAAACTATGGCTACACCTTC.

V usage is TRBV5-6 and J usage is TRBJ1-4; D is undetermined. Looked up from germline, CDR1 is SGHDT and CDR2 is YYEEEE. This CDR3 region has 14 residues. Trimming cost V 3 bases and J 5 bases, with 11 bases left between them. Written as DNA, the CDR3 is TGTGCCAGCAGCTATGATACGGGGAATGAAAAACTGTTTTTT. Amino acid sequence: CASSYDTGNEKLFF.

The chain has TRBV9 and TRBJ2-1; no firm D call. From germline, CDR1 is SGDLS and CDR2 YYNGEE. The V end was cut by 0 bases, the J end by 5 bases, with 9 bases between. The CDR3 runs to 14 residues. The DNA of the CDR3 is TGTGCCAGCAGCGTAGGTGGAGAAAACAATGAGCAGTTCTTC. Its translation: CASSVGGENNEQFF.

The rearrangement links TRBV19 to TRBJ1-4, with D uncertain. V was clipped by 7 bases and J by 0 bases, with 12 bases between them. CDR3 length equals 15 residues. Germline-derived CDR1 and CDR2 are LNHDA and SQIVND (reference sequence). The CDR3 here is CASNEGDATNEKLFF. For the CDR3, the DNA is TGTGCCAGTAATGAAGGAGATGCAACTAATGAAAAACTGTTTTTT.

The V call is TRBV13, the J call TRBJ2-1; a weak D match, TRBD1 (6 bases). Germline loops: CDR1 PRHDT, CDR2 FYEKMQ (reference sequence). The CDR3 covers 11 residues. Trimming cost V 5 bases and J 8 bases, with 7 bases left between them. DNA for the CDR3: TGTGCCAGCAGCGCAGGGGATGAGCAGTTCTTC. This codes for CASSAGDEQFF.